The rows below give T cell receptor beta chains drawn from one sample of a study of regulatory T cells in long-lasting Graves disease. One entry per CDR3 protein results from TCRdb running MiXCR on the multiplex PCR reads. The sample contains roughly 500,000 distinct CDR3 sequences, about 12% of which appear only once. These data also featured in a second study, about T cells in Graves' hyperthyroidism and ophthalmopathy.

This material consisted of peripheral blood mononuclear cells (PBMCs), taken at new diagnosis, from a patient treated with antithyroid drugs. The source of these receptors is a woman younger than 45 with Graves disease. The CDR3 runs from the conserved cysteine through the conserved F or W. The D gene is left open where the match is weak. For some rows the clone size is stated as once, few or many, or as a class when expanded; others skip it.

J gene | D gene | clone size | V gene | CDR3 DNA | CDR3 protein
TRBJ2-3 | - | many | TRBV6-1 | TGTGCCAGCTTCAGGGGAGGTCCAGATACGCAGTATTTT | CASFRGGPDTQYF
TRBJ2-7 | - | few | TRBV5-1 | TGCGCCAGCAGCTTGAACCCTGCCTACGAGCAGTACTTC | CASSLNPAYEQYF
TRBJ2-1 | - | many | TRBV6-2/TRBV6-3 | TGTGCCAGCAGTTACTCGAAAGGCGTTGGCTCCTACAATGAGCAGTTCTTC | CASSYSKGVGSYNEQFF
TRBJ2-7 | TRBD2 | many | TRBV2 | TGTGCCAGCAGTACCTTAGCGGGAGCTATCTACGAGCAGTACTTC | CASSTLAGAIYEQYF
TRBJ1-2 | - | many | TRBV30 | TGTGCCTGGGATAAAGTGTTTCGCAACTATGGCTACACCTTC | CAWDKVFRNYGYTF
TRBJ1-2 | - | many | TRBV7-2 | TGTGCCAGCAGCTTAGCGTCCGTAGGGAGCTACACCTTC | CASSLASVGSYTF
TRBJ2-5 | - | many | TRBV27 | TGTGCCAGCGCAATCTACTTTAGGGGGGGCCAAGAGACCCAGTACTTC | CASAIYFRGGQETQYF
TRBJ2-1 | - | many | TRBV5-1 | TGCGCCAGCAGCCCCACACCACTGGTGTGGAATGAGCAGTTCTTC | CASSPTPLVWNEQFF
TRBJ1-3 | - | many | TRBV10-1 | TGCGCCAGCTCGAATGGGTATGGAAACACCATATATTTT | CASSNGYGNTIYF
TRBJ2-2 | - | many | TRBV5-6 | TGTGCCAGCAGCACTAGGAGGAGGGACACCGGGGAGCTGTTTTTT | CASSTRRRDTGELFF
TRBJ1-1 | - | many | TRBV18 | TGTGCCAGCTCACCAGTTCAACACACTGAAGCTTTCTTT | CASSPVQHTEAFF
TRBJ2-6 | - | few | TRBV6-5 | TGTGCCAGCAGTTCAAACCTCAGGGTCAGGGCCAACGTCCTGACTTTC | CASSSNLRVRANVLTF
TRBJ2-1 | TRBD1 | - | TRBV5-1 | TGCGCCAGTCGACTTTTGACAGGGGGCAATGAGCAGTTCTTC | CASRLLTGGNEQFF
TRBJ2-1 | - | many | TRBV11-2 | TGTGCCAGCAGCTTAGCGCCCGACCTTGCATATGAGCAGTTCTTC | CASSLAPDLAYEQFF
TRBJ1-2 | - | - | TRBV12-3/TRBV12-4 | TGTGCCAGCAGCACCCATGAGACAGGTTCTCCCTATGGCTACACCTTC | CASSTHETGSPYGYTF
TRBJ1-1 | - | many | TRBV27 | TGTGCCAGCAGTCCGACACGACAGCTTATGAACACTGAAGCTTTCTTT | CASSPTRQLMNTEAFF
TRBJ2-5 | - | - | TRBV3-1 | TGTGCCAGCAGCCAAATTGATTTATCAGGCCAAGAGACCCAGTACTTC | CASSQIDLSGQETQYF
TRBJ2-5 | - | - | TRBV2 | TGTGCCAGCAGCCCTGACTCCGCCACCCAGACCCAGTACTTC | CASSPDSATQTQYF
TRBJ1-2 | - | many | TRBV2 | TGTGCCAGCAGGGCGCCGCAACGGTATGGCTACACCTTC | CASRAPQRYGYTF
TRBJ2-7 | - | many | TRBV6-2/TRBV6-3 | TGTGCCAGCAGTTATAACTTAGGATACGAGCAGTACTTC | CASSYNLGYEQYF
TRBJ2-1 | - | - | TRBV7-9 | TGTGCCAGCAGCTTAGTTAAGGTAGCGGACAATGAGCAGTTCTTC | CASSLVKVADNEQFF
TRBJ1-1 | - | few | TRBV5-4 | TGTGCCAGCAGCTTGACAGAGCAAAACACTGAAGCTTTCTTT | CASSLTEQNTEAFF
TRBJ2-2 | - | many | TRBV10-3 | TGTGCCATCAGTGACAGGGGCCCTCCGAACACCGGGGAGCTGTTTTTT | CAISDRGPPNTGELFF
TRBJ1-6 | - | many | TRBV2 | TGTGCCAGCATCCCCCAGGGTTGGGGGAATTCACCCCTCCACTTT | CASIPQGWGNSPLHF
TRBJ1-6 | TRBD1 | many | TRBV2 | TGTGCCAGCAGGACACAGGGGGTCGGGAATTCACCCCTCCACTTT | CASRTQGVGNSPLHF
TRBJ2-7 | - | many | TRBV2 | TGTGCCAGCAGGGGACCGTACTACGAGCAGTACTTC | CASRGPYYEQYF
TRBJ1-4 | - | many | TRBV10-3 | TGTGCCATCAGTGAAACACCACCGGGACCTGTACATGAAAAACTGTTTTTT | CAISETPPGPVHEKLFF
TRBJ2-2 | - | few | TRBV18 | TGTGCCAGCTCACCGGTTCCGGGACAGAACACCGGGGAGCTGTTTTTT | CASSPVPGQNTGELFF
TRBJ1-1 | - | many | TRBV27 | TGTGCCAGCAGTTTATCCGACAGATCCACTGAAGCTTTCTTT | CASSLSDRSTEAFF
TRBJ2-7 | - | - | TRBV30 | TGTGCCTGGGGCGGGAAAGGTTACGAGCAGTACTTC | CAWGGKGYEQYF
TRBJ2-5 | TRBD1 | many | TRBV20-1 | TGCAGTGCTTGGACAGGGGTTGGTCAAGAGACCCAGTACTTC | CSAWTGVGQETQYF
TRBJ2-2 | - | many | TRBV12-3/TRBV12-4 | TGTGCCAGCAGGAAGCGCGGCGGGGAGCTGTTTTTT | CASRKRGGELFF
TRBJ2-1 | - | few | TRBV4-1 | TGCGCCAGCAGCCACCCCGGGGCAAGCCTCTCCTACAATGAGCAGTTCTTC | CASSHPGASLSYNEQFF
TRBJ1-4 | - | many | TRBV20-1 | TGCAGTGCAAAAGACCCAGGAACTAATGAAAAACTGTTTTTT | CSAKDPGTNEKLFF
TRBJ1-6 | - | many | TRBV4-2 | TGTGCCAGCAGCCAAGATCTGGCAAGAGGTTCACCCCTCCACTTT | CASSQDLARGSPLHF
TRBJ2-3 | TRBD2 | many | TRBV7-2 | TGTGCCAGCAGCTTGGAGGGACTAGCGTTTGATACGCAGTATTTT | CASSLEGLAFDTQYF
TRBJ1-6 | - | many | TRBV9 | TGTGCCAGCAGCGTAGACAGGGTGAATTCACCCCTCCACTTT | CASSVDRVNSPLHF
TRBJ1-1 | - | - | TRBV6-5 | TGTGCCAGCAGTTACTCTTGGGGGGCAGGGAACACTGAAGCTTTCTTT | CASSYSWGAGNTEAFF
TRBJ2-7 | TRBD2 | few | TRBV20-1 | TGCAGTGCTAGAGATAGGACTAGCGGGGCCTACGAGCAGTACTTC | CSARDRTSGAYEQYF
TRBJ2-7 | - | - | TRBV15 | TGTGCCACCAGCAGGTCCCGGGGGTCCTACTACGAGCAGTACTTC | CATSRSRGSYYEQYF
TRBJ2-5 | TRBD1 | many | TRBV12-3/TRBV12-4 | TGTGCCAGCAGGGCCCCGGGACAGGGTATAACCCAGTACTTC | CASRAPGQGITQYF
TRBJ1-5 | TRBD1 | many | TRBV6-5 | TGTGCCAGCAGTTACTCGATTGGTTCGTGGACAGGGGGCTCGTCGGGTGATCAGCCCCAGCATTTT | CASSYSIGSWTGGSSGDQPQHF
TRBJ1-5 | - | many | TRBV6-1 | TGTGCCAGCAGCAATCGAGGGGTGAGCAATCAGCCCCAGCATTTT | CASSNRGVSNQPQHF
TRBJ2-3 | - | - | TRBV5-1 | TGCGCCAGCAGCTCCCAAGGGGGAGATACGCAGTATTTT | CASSSQGGDTQYF
TRBJ1-1 | - | many | TRBV11-1 | TGTGCCAGCAGCTGGAACACTGAAGCTTTCTTT | CASSWNTEAFF
TRBJ2-1 | TRBD1 | many | TRBV6-1 | TGTGCCAGCAGTGGAAGACAGGGTTACTCCTACAATGAGCAGTTCTTC | CASSGRQGYSYNEQFF
TRBJ2-1 | - | many | TRBV10-3 | TGTGCCATCAGTGAGTGGGGATCTTCGCAGTTCTTC | CAISEWGSSQFF
TRBJ2-5 | TRBD1 | few | TRBV13 | TGTGCCAGCAGCCCCCTGGGACAGGGGATGGAGACCCAGTACTTC | CASSPLGQGMETQYF
TRBJ2-1 | - | many | TRBV11-3 | TGTGCCAGCAGCCGGTCCTTCCGCTCCTACAATGAGCAGTTCTTC | CASSRSFRSYNEQFF
TRBJ1-2 | - | many | TRBV20-1 | TGCAGTGCTAGAGATTTGGTCTGGGGTGGCTACACCTTC | CSARDLVWGGYTF
TRBJ2-1 | - | many | TRBV20-1 | TGCAGTGCTTTTAATAGCAGGACGTACAATGAGCAGTTCTTC | CSAFNSRTYNEQFF
TRBJ2-2 | - | - | TRBV10-3 | TGTGCCATCAGTGAGCAACTCTCGAACACCGGGGAGCTGTTTTTT | CAISEQLSNTGELFF
TRBJ2-1 | TRBD1 | many | TRBV28 | TGTGCCAGCAGTTTCAGGGGGAGCACATACAATGAGCAGTTCTTC | CASSFRGSTYNEQFF
TRBJ2-1 | - | many | TRBV5-1 | TGCGCCAGCAGCTTAGTTGTTGGGCCGGCGAATGAGCAGTTCTTC | CASSLVVGPANEQFF
TRBJ2-7 | - | many | TRBV27 | TGTGCCAGCAGTTTAAACAGGGTGGGCGAGCAGTACTTC | CASSLNRVGEQYF
TRBJ2-4 | - | few | TRBV14 | TGTGCCAGCACCTTGCTCTCGCTCCTGTCCCTTCTAGAAAACATTCAGTACTTC | CASTLLSLLSLLENIQYF
TRBJ2-7 | - | - | TRBV4-1 | TGCGCCAGCAGCCAAGAGGGTTCACAACGGACCTACGAGCAGTACTTC | CASSQEGSQRTYEQYF